This TCR beta chain was obtained from a study of cytomegalovirus exposure and HLA in healthy donors. Study-level points and caveats: A prior analysis recorded that most TCR beta V segments were productive about 87% or about 30% of the time. A later analysis reportedly identified an Asian-associated ancestry cluster as carrying fewer N-insertions than the 666-donor mean. Accurate prediction of HLA-A and HLA-B alleles (for most subjects) was reportedly achieved from TCR beta sequences.

The PCR used 60 Vbeta and 13 Jbeta primers. The table came from immunoSEQ multiplex PCR; TCRdb's copy has only in-frame clones and leaves some out. The table lists roughly 99,000 clones, roughly 80% of them singletons. The CDR3 contains 15 residues. Germline V gene lookup returns CDR1 LNHDA and CDR2 SQIVND (reference sequence). The V gene end was trimmed by 0 bases and the J gene end by 6 bases; junction bases not matched to a gene: 6. Healthy bone marrow donors made up the cohort. A remark on this clone: The antigen is not known.

The material sequenced was PBMCs. This TCR came from a man in his 60s in good health and CMV-seropositive. The rearrangement joins TRBV19 to TRBJ2-7; TRBD1 matches 9 bases. As DNA, the CDR3 is TGTGCCAGTAGTATAGATGAGACAGGGGGACGCGAGCAGTACTTC. Protein product: CASSIDETGGREQYF.